This entry concerns a single T cell receptor (beta chain). This sample is part of a study of T-cell reconstitution after alpha-beta-depleted transplantation in children. Germline trimming cut 0 bases from V and 2 bases from J; bases unmatched to any gene: 5. In germline, CDR1 is SGHRS, CDR2 YFSETQ. This CDR3 region has 17 residues. Unique molecular identifiers were incorporated when the TCRbeta library was constructed. TCRdb re-analysed the PCR reads in MiXCR, keeping a single row per CDR3 protein. Of around 480,000 distinct CDR3 sequences listed, approximately 29% are singletons. This sequence originates from a human donor who donated a stem cell graft to a child with aplastic anemia. This specimen consisted of PBMCs from the stem cell graft donor, obtained from the stem cell graft. The chain carries TRBV5-1 and TRBJ2-2; 9 bases map to TRBD2. The CDR3 DNA reads as TGCGCCAGCAGCTTGGAAGCGGGAGGACCAAACACCGGGGAGCTGTTTTTT. As protein: CASSLEAGGPNTGELFF.